This T cell receptor beta chain derives from a study of blood T cells in healthy people across ages. The second PCR ran about 6 to 12 cycles with a sample-barcoded 5' primer and J-beta primers. TCRdb processed the 5' RACE reads anew with MiXCR; each CDR3 protein has one entry. The sample consists of around 1,100,000 distinct CDR3 sequences, more than 30% of them appearing once. On this clonotype itself: As yet, its antigen is unknown.

Whole-study results and caveats: While age rose, TCR beta diversity per million T cells dropped in a roughly linear way.

RNA extraction gave at least 5.5 micrograms of total RNA per sample. The CDR3 contains 15 residues. V lost 8 bases and J 0 bases, leaving 16 bases between the germline ends. Germline-derived CDR1 and CDR2 are LNHDA and SQIVND (reference sequence). The chain couples TRBV19 to TRBJ1-1; D is perhaps TRBD1 (5 bases). The source of this sequence is a man younger than 35 in good health. Sequencing input: blood. The CDR3 region is CASQGRISMNTEAFF. In DNA form, the CDR3 reads TGTGCCAGTCAGGGACGGATTTCCATGAACACTGAAGCTTTCTTT.